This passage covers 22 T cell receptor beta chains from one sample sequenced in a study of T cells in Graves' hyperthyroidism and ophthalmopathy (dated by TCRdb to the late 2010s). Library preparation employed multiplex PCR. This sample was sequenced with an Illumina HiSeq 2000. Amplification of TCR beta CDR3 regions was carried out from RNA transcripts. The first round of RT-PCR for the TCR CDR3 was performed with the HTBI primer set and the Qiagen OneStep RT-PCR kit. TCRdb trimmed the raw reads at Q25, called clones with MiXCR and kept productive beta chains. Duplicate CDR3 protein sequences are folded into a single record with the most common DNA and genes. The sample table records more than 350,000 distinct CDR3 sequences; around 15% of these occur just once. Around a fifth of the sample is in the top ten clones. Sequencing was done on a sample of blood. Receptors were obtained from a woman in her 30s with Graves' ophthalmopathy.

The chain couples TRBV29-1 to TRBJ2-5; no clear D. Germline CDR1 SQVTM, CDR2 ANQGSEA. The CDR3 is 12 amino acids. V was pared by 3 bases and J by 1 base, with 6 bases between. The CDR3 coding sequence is TGCAGCGTTGAGGAGCTCCAAGAGACCCAGTACTTC. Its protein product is CSVEELQETQYF.

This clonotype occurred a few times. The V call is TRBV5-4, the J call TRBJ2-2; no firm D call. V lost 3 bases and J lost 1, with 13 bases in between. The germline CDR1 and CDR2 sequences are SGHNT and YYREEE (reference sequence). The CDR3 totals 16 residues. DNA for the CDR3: TGTGCCAGCAGCTCCTTCCAGTCCCAGAACACCGGGGAGCTGTTTTTT. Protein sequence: CASSSFQSQNTGELFF.

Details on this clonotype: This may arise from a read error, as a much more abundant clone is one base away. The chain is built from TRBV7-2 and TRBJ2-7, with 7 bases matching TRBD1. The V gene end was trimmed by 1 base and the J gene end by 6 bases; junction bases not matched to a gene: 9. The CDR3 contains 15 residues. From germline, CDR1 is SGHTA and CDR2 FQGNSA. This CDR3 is CASSLGQYRGSEQYF. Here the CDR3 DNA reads TGTGCCAGCAGCTTAGGACAGTACAGGGGAAGCGAGCAGTACTTC.

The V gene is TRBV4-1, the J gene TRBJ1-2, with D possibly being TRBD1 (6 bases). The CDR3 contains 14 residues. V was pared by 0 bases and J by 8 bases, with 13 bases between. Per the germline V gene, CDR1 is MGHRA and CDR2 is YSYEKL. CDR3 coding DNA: TGCGCCAGCAGCCAAGATTGGAACAGGGACGGCTACACCTTC. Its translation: CASSQDWNRDGYTF.

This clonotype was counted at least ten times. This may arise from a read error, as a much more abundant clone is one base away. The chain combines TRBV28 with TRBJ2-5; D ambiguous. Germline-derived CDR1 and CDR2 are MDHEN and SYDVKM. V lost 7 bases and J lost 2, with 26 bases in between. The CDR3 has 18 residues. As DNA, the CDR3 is TGTGCCAGCATTTTCGGCCCCTCCTTAGGTCCGGATCAAGAGACCCAGTACTTC. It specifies CASIFGPSLGPDQETQYF. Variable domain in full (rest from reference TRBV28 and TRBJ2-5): DVKVTQSSRYLVKRTGEKVFLECVQDMDHENMFWYRQDPGLGLRLIYFSYDVKMKEKGDIPEGYSVSREKKERFSLILESASTNQTSMYLCASIFGPSLGPDQETQYFGPGTRLLVL.

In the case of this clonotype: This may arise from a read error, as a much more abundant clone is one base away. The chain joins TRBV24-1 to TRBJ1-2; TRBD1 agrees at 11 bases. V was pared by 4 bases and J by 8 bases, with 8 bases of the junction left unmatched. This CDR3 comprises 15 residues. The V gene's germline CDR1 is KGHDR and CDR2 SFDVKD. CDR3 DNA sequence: TGTGCCACCAGTGACTCGGACAGGGGGCCGGAAGGCTACACCTTC. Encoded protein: CATSDSDRGPEGYTF.

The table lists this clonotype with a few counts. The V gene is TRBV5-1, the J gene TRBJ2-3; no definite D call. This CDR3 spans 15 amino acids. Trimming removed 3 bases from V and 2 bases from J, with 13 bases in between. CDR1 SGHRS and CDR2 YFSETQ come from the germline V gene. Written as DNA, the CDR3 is TGCGCCAGCAGCTCCGGGCCTAGGGCCACAGATACGCAGTATTTT. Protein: CASSSGPRATDTQYF.

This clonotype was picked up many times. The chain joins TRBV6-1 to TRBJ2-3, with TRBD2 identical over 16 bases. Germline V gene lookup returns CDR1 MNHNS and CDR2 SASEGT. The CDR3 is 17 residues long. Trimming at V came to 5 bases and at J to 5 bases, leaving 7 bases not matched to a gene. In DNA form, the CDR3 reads TGTGCCAGCAGTAGGGGACTAGCGGGGGGGGTCAGAGATACGCAGTATTTT. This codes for CASSRGLAGGVRDTQYF.

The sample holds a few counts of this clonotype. In DNA form, the CDR3 reads TGTGCCAGCATGGGCCTGGTTCCCTCACCCCTCCACTTT. It is translated as CASMGLVPSPLHF. The V and J genes are TRBV12-3 or TRBV12-4 and TRBJ1-6; no reliable D call. Trimming took off 7 bases at V and 10 bases at J, with 14 bases between the two ends. There are 13 residues in the CDR3.

For the CDR3, the DNA is TGCGCCAGCAGCCAAGATCTTTTTGACCGCTATGAGCAGTTCTTC. Translated: CASSQDLFDRYEQFF. J is TRBJ2-1 and V is TRBV4-1; no firm D call. Germline V CDR1 and CDR2: MGHRA, YSYEKL. V was trimmed by 0 bases and J by 8 bases, leaving 14 bases between them. The CDR3 has 15 amino acids.

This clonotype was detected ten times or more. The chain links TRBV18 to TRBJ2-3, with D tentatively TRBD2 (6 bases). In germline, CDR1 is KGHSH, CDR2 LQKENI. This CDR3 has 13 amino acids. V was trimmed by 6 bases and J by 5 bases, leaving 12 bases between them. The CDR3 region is CASSGGPGDTQYF. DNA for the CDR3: TGTGCCAGCTCGGGGGGTCCAGGAGATACGCAGTATTTT.

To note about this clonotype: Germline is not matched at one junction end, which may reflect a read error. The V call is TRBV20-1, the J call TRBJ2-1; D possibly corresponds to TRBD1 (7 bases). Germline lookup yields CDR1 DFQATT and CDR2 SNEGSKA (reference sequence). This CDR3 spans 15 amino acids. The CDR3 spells CSARVRDSSYNERFF. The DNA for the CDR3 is TGCAGTGCTAGAGTGCGGGACAGCTCCTACAATGAGCGGTTCTTC.

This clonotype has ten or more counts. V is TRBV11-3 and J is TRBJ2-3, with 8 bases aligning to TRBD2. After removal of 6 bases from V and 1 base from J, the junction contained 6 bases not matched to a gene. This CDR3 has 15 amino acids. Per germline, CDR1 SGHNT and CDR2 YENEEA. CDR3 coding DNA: TGTGCCAGCAGTGAAGAGCGGGGGCGCACAGATACGCAGTATTTT. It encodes CASSEERGRTDTQYF.

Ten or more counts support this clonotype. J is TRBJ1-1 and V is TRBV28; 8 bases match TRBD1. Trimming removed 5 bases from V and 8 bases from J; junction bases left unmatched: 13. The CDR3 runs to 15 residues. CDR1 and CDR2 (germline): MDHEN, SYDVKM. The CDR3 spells CASSPEEFGQGEAFF. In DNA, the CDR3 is TGTGCCAGCAGTCCAGAAGAGTTCGGACAGGGCGAAGCTTTCTTT. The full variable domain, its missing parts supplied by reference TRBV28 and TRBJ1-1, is DVKVTQSSRYLVKRTGEKVFLECVQDMDHENMFWYRQDPGLGLRLIYFSYDVKMKEKGDIPEGYSVSREKKERFSLILESASTNQTSMYLCASSPEEFGQGEAFFGQGTRLTVV.

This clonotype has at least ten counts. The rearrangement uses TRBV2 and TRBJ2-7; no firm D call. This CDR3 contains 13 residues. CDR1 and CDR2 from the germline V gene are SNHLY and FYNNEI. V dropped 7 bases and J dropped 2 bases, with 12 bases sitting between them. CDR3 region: CASTESVTYEQYF. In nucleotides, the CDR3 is TGTGCCAGCACCGAATCGGTTACCTACGAGCAGTACTTC.

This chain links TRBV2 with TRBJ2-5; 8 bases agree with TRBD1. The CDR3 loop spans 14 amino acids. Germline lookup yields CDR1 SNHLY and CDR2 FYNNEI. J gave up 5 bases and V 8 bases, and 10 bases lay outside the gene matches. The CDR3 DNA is TGTGCCAGCGGTTTGACAGGGGTGATGGAGACCCAGTACTTC. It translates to CASGLTGVMETQYF. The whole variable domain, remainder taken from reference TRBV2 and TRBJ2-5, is EPEVTQTPSHQVTQMGQEVILRCVPISNHLYFYWYRQILGQKVEFLVSFYNNEISEKSEIFDDQFSVERPDGSNFTLKIRSTKLEDSAMYFCASGLTGVMETQYFGPGTRLLVL.

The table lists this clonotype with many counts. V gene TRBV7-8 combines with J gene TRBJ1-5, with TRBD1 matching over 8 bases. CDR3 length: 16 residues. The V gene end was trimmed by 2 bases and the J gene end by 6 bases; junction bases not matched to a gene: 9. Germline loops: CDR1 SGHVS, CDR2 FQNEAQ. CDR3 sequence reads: CASSLHVRGQIQPQHF. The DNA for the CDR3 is TGTGCCAGCAGCTTACATGTCAGGGGGCAGATTCAGCCCCAGCATTTT.

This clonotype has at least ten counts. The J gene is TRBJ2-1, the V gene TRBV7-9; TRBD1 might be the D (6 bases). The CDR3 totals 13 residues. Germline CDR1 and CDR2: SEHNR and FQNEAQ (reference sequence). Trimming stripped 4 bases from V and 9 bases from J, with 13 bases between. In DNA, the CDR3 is TGTGCCAGCAGCTATACAGGGATGATTGAGCAGTTCTTC. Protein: CASSYTGMIEQFF.

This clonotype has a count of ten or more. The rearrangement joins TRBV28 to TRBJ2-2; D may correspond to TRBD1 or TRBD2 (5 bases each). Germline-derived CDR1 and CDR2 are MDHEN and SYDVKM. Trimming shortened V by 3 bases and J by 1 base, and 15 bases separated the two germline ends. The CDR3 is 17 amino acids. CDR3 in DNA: TGTGCCAGCAGTTTCCCGGGGCTAAGGGTGAACACCGGGGAGCTGTTTTTT. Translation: CASSFPGLRVNTGELFF.

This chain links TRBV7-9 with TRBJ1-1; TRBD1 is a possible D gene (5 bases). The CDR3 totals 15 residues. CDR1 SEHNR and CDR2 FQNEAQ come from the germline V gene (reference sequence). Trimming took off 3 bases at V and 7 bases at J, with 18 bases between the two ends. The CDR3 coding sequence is TGTGCCAGCAGCTTGAAGGGGCAGGGTTTCAGTGAAGCTTTCTTT. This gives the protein CASSLKGQGFSEAFF.

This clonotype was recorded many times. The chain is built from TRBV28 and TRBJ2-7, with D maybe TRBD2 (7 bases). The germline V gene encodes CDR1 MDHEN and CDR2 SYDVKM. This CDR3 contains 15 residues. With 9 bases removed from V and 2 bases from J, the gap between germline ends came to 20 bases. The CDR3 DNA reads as TGTGCCAGTCGAGGGGGGGCAGGGAATACCTACGAGCAGTACTTC. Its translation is CASRGGAGNTYEQYF.

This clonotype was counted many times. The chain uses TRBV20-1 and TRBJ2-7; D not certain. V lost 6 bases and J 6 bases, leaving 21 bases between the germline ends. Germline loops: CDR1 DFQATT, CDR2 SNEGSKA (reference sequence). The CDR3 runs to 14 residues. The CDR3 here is CSARRGLALGEQYF. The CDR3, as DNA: TGCAGTGCACGTCGCGGCTTGGCCCTGGGCGAGCAGTACTTC.